This TCR delta chain was identified during a study of γδ T cells in repeated Plasmodium falciparum infection. Study-wide context: Malian children with intense seasonal malaria exposure were compared with matched Australian children. Malian samples came from no-transmission periods or across acute febrile malaria episodes.

Bulk repertoires came from Vgamma9/Vdelta2+ or Vdelta2-negative gammadelta T cells flow-sorted from PBMC. The V and J ends lost 3 bases and 0 bases, in that order; junction bases with no gene match: 15. The CDR3 is 19 residues long. Per the germline V gene, CDR1 is GEAIGNYY and CDR2 is EKD. TCRdb redid clone calling on the multiplex PCR reads using CATT. Of 70,000 to 95,000 delta-chain clones detected, 1.4% appear once; the ten largest clones hold more than 7.5%. This clone was found a few times. The TCRdb protein, from a much larger clone, departs from this DNA's translation at residue 5, likely by read error; the protein shown derives from the DNA.

This sequence was found in a pool of human donors (malaria-infected and uninfected, not separated). The source material was gamma-delta T cells from blood. The J gene is TRDJ1, the V gene TRDV2, with TRDD3 matching over 10 bases. The J gene, not given by TCRdb, was assigned here from a germline match of the nucleotide sequence. The DNA of the CDR3 is TGTGCCTGTGACCCCCTGACTGGGGGATCCCGGGGCCACACCGATAAACTCATCTTT. Protein product: CACDPLTGGSRGHTDKLIF.